The T cell receptor (beta chain) described here comes from a study of shared clonotypes between healthy human individuals (dated by TCRdb to the early 2020s). Concerning the study at large: A couple of women and three men aged 18 to 49 years were included in the cohort. The study deeply sequenced blood TCR repertoires of 5 or 6 healthy adults to estimate repertoire size and the extent of clonotype sharing between individuals. Leukapheresis yielded between about 0.85 and 10 billion PBMCs per donor. To increase sequencing depth and limit assay-specific biases, different laboratories used diverse techniques to prepare libraries and sequence TCR repertoires. Per donor, three plates each were used for CD4 naive and CD4 memory, two for CD8 naive, and one for CD8 memory. Broader findings and caveats from the paper: Across a few donors, about 4.5% of naive CD4, approximately 3.6% of naive CD8, 2.3% of memory CD4, and roughly 0.41% of memory CD8 clonotypes were shared. Only blood was sampled, and tissue TCR repertoires likely differ from those in blood. Because the study included only a small number of donors, the genetic and exposure-history diversity represented was limited. Based on pairwise subsampling, the degree of clonotype sharing among donors was expected to be affected by sequencing depth. Estimated clonotype richness was generally larger for naive than for memory subsets. Rarefaction of sorted-subset datasets indicated incomplete sequencing despite the large sequencing depth. Higher generation probabilities were observed for clonotypes shared by all four sorted-subset donors than for non-shared clonotypes.

This clone appeared once. What antigen it recognizes has not been identified. No much larger clone is present one base from it, and per-base qualities are unavailable. A distance of 9 bases separates the germline ends of V and J, which lose 3 bases and 0 bases respectively. The CDR3 contains 16 residues, cysteine and phenylalanine counted. Left in the record is the CDR3 DNA by itself, 48 bases read in frame from the first base. CDR1 and CDR2 are read off the germline V gene as MDHEN and SYDVKM. Using the deep immunoSEQ assay, TCR CDR3 regions were amplified from genomic DNA by multiplex PCR. Extracted genomic DNA from each cell subset was spread evenly across all wells of several immunoSEQ 96-well plates, with each plate serving as a replicate. For sorted subsets, each replicate PCR was loaded with 200 ng genomic DNA, equivalent to about 30,000 T cell genomes. The purified libraries were quantified using a Qubit 3.0 fluorometer, sized with a Bioanalyzer 2100, and then quantified again using the KAPA Library Quantification kit. Every immunoSEQ 96-well plate was sequenced on a dedicated single-read 150-cycle Illumina NextSeq 550 flow cell. The authors' pipeline ran thus. Because the immunoSEQ output included only junctional sequences and no quality scores, the filtering could not be the same as the filtering used for full-length reads. To assign V/J genes and CDR3, sequences were annotated against IMGT germline references using PyIR, a Python wrapper for IgBLAST v1.9. Reads with weak V/J assignments (E-value above 1e-6), missing CDR3, stop codons, out-of-frame junctions, or ambiguous translated residues were removed. V3J clonotypes were defined as sequences sharing an identical inferred V gene, J gene, and CDR3 amino acid sequence. To compute the percentage overlap between repertoires, the number of shared unique clonotypes was divided by the size of the smaller repertoire. Three approaches were used to assess repertoire richness: RTK rarefaction, the Chao1 estimator, and Recon v2.1 estimates of unobserved clonotypes. OLGA was used to compute generation probabilities for all TCRbeta clonotypes that the gDNA method yielded from a few donors. Not all clones reach the TCRdb copy of this immuneACCESS table, which keeps in-frame sequences only. Checked studies attribute under half of the gap to unresolved V genes and leave the rest unexplained. The V and J calls and clone size were taken over from that table, and D and trimming were inferred from the DNA. The sample data list roughly 2.6 million clones, and approximately 94% of these were observed just once. The ten largest clones add up to under 0.15% of the sample.

The donors were healthy, HIV-negative adults with no recently reported acute infections or vaccinations. Every donor was a Caucasian adult living in Nashville, Tennessee, USA. Magnetic negative selection was used to enrich CD4+ T cells, after which naive cells were positively selected on CD45RA and the negative fraction became the memory subset. After blood collection by leukapheresis, PBMCs were isolated using Ficoll-Histopaque density gradient centrifugation and then cryopreserved in the vapor phase of liquid nitrogen. Analytical flow cytometry was used to check the purity and quantity of each magnetically sorted T cell population. Genomic DNA was isolated from each sorted fraction and quantified by UV absorbance on a Nanodrop 2000c.

The chain links TRBV28 with TRBJ2-6; the D region possibly corresponds to TRBD1 (5 bases align). Sequencing used naive CD4+ T cells sorted from blood. Read against the paper, the sample's cell subset or site label means: CD45RA+ positively selected. This sequence originates from a man in his late teens or twenties in good health. The base sequence is TGTGCCAGCAGTTTCCAGGGTACCTCTGGGGCCAACGTCCTGACTTTC. It specifies CASSFQGTSGANVLTF.